The 20 T cell receptor beta chains reported below all come from one sample, sequenced in a study of T cell repertoires in cytomegalovirus infection. TCRdb called the reads again in MiXCR, with one record for every CDR3 protein. The data hold roughly 700,000 distinct CDR3 sequences, with around 30% observed a single time. These receptors' antigens are unknown. The specimen comprised cultured PBMCs, sampled from culture after CMV antigen stimulation. The receptors originated from a human donor in good health (CMV status not recorded). Some clones in this sample may be carry-over from other donors' samples.

The rearrangement links TRBV6-1 to TRBJ2-3; 11 bases map to TRBD1. The J segment lost 5 bases and the V segment lost 7 bases, leaving 2 bases of the junction unmatched. Germline V gene data show CDR1 as MNHNS and CDR2 as SASEGT. This CDR3 is built from 13 residues. CDR3 DNA sequence: TGTGCCAGCACGGGGACAGGGGGAGATACGCAGTATTTT. Translating it yields CASTGTGGDTQYF.

This clonotype was seen ten or more times. This chain links TRBV7-2 with TRBJ2-7; 8 bases are shared with TRBD2. The J segment lost 4 bases and the V segment lost 3 bases, leaving 8 bases of the junction unmatched. This CDR3 region has 15 residues. Germline CDR1 reads SGHTA; CDR2 reads FQGNSA. In DNA, the CDR3 is TGTGCCAGCAGCTTGTTTTTCGGCGGGAGGTACGAGCAGTACTTC. Its translation is CASSLFFGGRYEQYF.

This clonotype has more than one count but fewer than ten. The V and J genes are TRBV7-2 and TRBJ2-3; 7 nucleotides line up with TRBD2. The CDR3 spans 16 residues. The germline CDR1 and CDR2 sequences are SGHTA and FQGNSA. With V trimmed by 0 bases and J by 2 bases, 5 bases remained unmatched. The CDR3 sequence: CASSLAEGGITDTQYF. The CDR3 DNA sequence: TGTGCCAGCAGCTTAGCTGAGGGAGGGATCACAGATACGCAGTATTTT.

This clonotype came up many times. This rearrangement joins TRBV7-2 to TRBJ2-7; no firm D call. This CDR3 contains 13 residues. V shed 4 bases and J shed 6 bases, with 13 bases lying between them. In germline, CDR1 is SGHTA, CDR2 FQGNSA. CDR3 loop: CASSSQPASEQYF. The CDR3 bases are TGTGCCAGCAGCTCCCAACCAGCAAGCGAGCAGTACTTC.

This clonotype was seen a handful of times. The chain has TRBV5-4 and TRBJ2-3; D is uncertain. The CDR3 covers 15 residues. Germline values: CDR1 SGHNT, CDR2 YYREEE (reference sequence). Trimming shortened V by 7 bases and J by 0 bases, and 15 bases separated the two germline ends. This CDR3 is CASAPLGESTDTQYF. The CDR3 nucleotides are TGTGCCAGCGCCCCGCTGGGCGAAAGCACAGATACGCAGTATTTT. The full variable domain, with the rest looked up from reference TRBV5-4 and TRBJ2-3, is ETGVTQSPTHLIKTRGQQVTLRCSSQSGHNTVSWYQQALGQGPQFIFQYYREEENGRGNFPPRFSGLQFPNYSSELNVNALELDDSALYLCASAPLGESTDTQYFGPGTRLTVL.

This clonotype was detected a few times. The chain is built from TRBV5-1 and TRBJ2-5, with D maybe TRBD1 (5 bases). The germline V gene encodes CDR1 SGHRS and CDR2 YFSETQ. Trimming left V 4 bases short and J 1 base short, with 14 bases between. This CDR3 is 15 amino acids long. This CDR3 reads CASSIYLTAQETQYF. In DNA, the CDR3 is TGCGCCAGCAGCATCTACCTGACAGCCCAAGAGACCCAGTACTTC.

A few counts support this clonotype. The chain is built from TRBV20-1 and TRBJ2-7; tentative D call: TRBD2 (5 bases). The CDR3 contains 16 residues. V was pared by 3 bases and J by 2 bases, with 20 bases between. Looked up from germline, CDR1 is DFQATT and CDR2 is SNEGSKA (reference sequence). The CDR3 is CSASIVSGWWAYEQYF. CDR3 bases: TGCAGTGCTAGTATTGTGTCGGGATGGTGGGCCTACGAGCAGTACTTC.

This clonotype was seen only a few times. This chain uses TRBV4-3 with TRBJ2-7; D unresolved. The CDR3 has 15 residues. V was pared by 0 bases and J by 0 bases, with 9 bases between. Germline lookup yields CDR1 LGHNA and CDR2 YSLEER. CDR3 sequence (DNA): TGCGCCAGCAGCCAAGATCGGTCCTCCTCCTACGAGCAGTACTTC. It translates to CASSQDRSSSYEQYF.

The chain links TRBV2 to TRBJ1-6; tentatively, D is TRBD1 (5 bases). CDR1 is SNHLY, CDR2 FYNNEI, per germline. This CDR3 contains 15 residues. V lost 1 base to trimming and J lost 10 bases, with 14 bases between them. The CDR3 region has the DNA TGTGCCAGCAGTGAAGAAGGGGAGGCCTACTCACCCCTCCACTTT. Translated, it gives CASSEEGEAYSPLHF.

This clonotype was counted many times. The genes are TRBV7-8 and TRBJ1-5; D unresolved. Germline loops: CDR1 SGHVS, CDR2 FQNEAQ. This CDR3 has 14 amino acids. Trimming stripped 5 bases from V and 7 bases from J, with 15 bases between. As DNA, the CDR3 is TGTGCCAGCAGCCAGGTGCCGGCCGGGCAGCCCCAGCATTTT. This sequence encodes CASSQVPAGQPQHF.

This clonotype was counted between two and nine times. The genes are TRBV7-2 and TRBJ2-7; D not resolved. Germline V gene lookup returns CDR1 SGHTA and CDR2 FQGNSA. This CDR3 has 17 residues. V dropped 5 bases and J dropped 0 bases, with 20 bases sitting between them. In nucleotides, the CDR3 is TGTGCCAGCAGCCCCCGGGTTGGCAGGACCAGCTCCTACGAGCAGTACTTC. Its protein is CASSPRVGRTSSYEQYF.

The chain recombines TRBV7-7 with TRBJ2-1, with D possibly being TRBD2 (6 bases). The CDR3 length is 17 residues. V was clipped by 5 bases and J by 0 bases, with 17 bases between them. The V gene's germline CDR1 is SSHAT and CDR2 FNYEAQ (reference sequence). CDR3 amino acids: CASSPRIAASSYNEQFF. DNA for the CDR3: TGTGCCAGCAGCCCGCGCATAGCGGCAAGCTCCTACAATGAGCAGTTCTTC.

This clonotype was found a few times. This chain links TRBV6-6 with TRBJ2-1, with D hard to call. This CDR3 has 14 residues. V was clipped by 6 bases and J by 6 bases, with 15 bases between them. Germline V gives CDR1 MNHNY, CDR2 SVGAGI (reference sequence). In nucleotides, the CDR3 is TGTGCCAGCAGCCTCTATGGCGGTAGCAATGAGCAGTTCTTC. Its translation is CASSLYGGSNEQFF.

This clonotype has a count of ten or more. The J gene is TRBJ2-5, the V gene TRBV7-2, with unresolved D. V lost 0 bases and J 3 bases, leaving 5 bases between the germline ends. Germline CDR1 reads SGHTA; CDR2 reads FQGNSA. There are 13 residues in the CDR3. The CDR3 coding sequence is TGTGCCAGCAGCTTAGCCAGGAAAGAGACCCAGTACTTC. Protein product: CASSLARKETQYF.

The V call is TRBV6-6, the J call TRBJ1-5; D is unresolved. The CDR3 loop spans 14 amino acids. V lost 5 bases and J 3 bases, leaving 11 bases between the germline ends. Germline values: CDR1 MNHNY, CDR2 SVGAGI (reference sequence). The CDR3 nucleotides are TGTGCCAGCAGTCCCTACAATCCCAATCAGCCCCAGCATTTT. It yields the protein CASSPYNPNQPQHF.

This sequence joins TRBV11-1 and TRBJ2-5, with 8 bases fitting TRBD1. Germline CDR1 is SGHAT and CDR2 is FQDESV (reference sequence). The length of the CDR3 is 18 residues. With 2 bases clipped from V and 2 bases from J, the junction kept 13 bases outside the gene matches. CDR3 sequence reads: CASSLSGARGPRQETQYF. The CDR3 DNA follows: TGTGCCAGCAGCTTATCGGGCGCCAGGGGGCCCAGACAAGAGACCCAGTACTTC.

The gene calls are TRBV20-1 and TRBJ2-7; 8 bases are a match to TRBD2. The trim removed 0 bases at V and 2 bases at J, leaving 9 bases unmatched. The CDR3 covers 16 residues. The germline V gene has CDR1 DFQATT and CDR2 SNEGSKA (reference sequence). The CDR3 DNA follows: TGCAGTGCTAGAGATGGGAGGGGCGGGAGGCCCTACGAGCAGTACTTC. Protein product: CSARDGRGGRPYEQYF.

This clonotype occurred a few times. DNA for the CDR3: TGTGCCATCAGTGAACTAGCGGGGTACACAGATACGCAGTATTTT. Protein product: CAISELAGYTDTQYF. The chain links TRBV10-3 to TRBJ2-3, with TRBD2 matching 10 bases. This CDR3 spans 15 amino acids. Germline V lookup: CDR1 ENHRY, CDR2 SYGVKD. The V and J ends lost 3 bases and 2 bases, in that order; junction bases with no gene match: 2.

This clonotype was found a few times. CDR3 sequence: CASSSPGLYNEQFF. The DNA of the CDR3 is TGTGCCAGCAGCTCCCCGGGACTATACAATGAGCAGTTCTTC. The rearrangement links TRBV11-3 to TRBJ2-1; 7 positions agree with TRBD2. Losses at the gene ends were 4 bases for V and 4 bases for J; bases not matched to a gene: 4. The CDR3 has 14 residues. Germline CDR1 is SGHNT and CDR2 is YENEEA.

The chain links TRBV6-1 to TRBJ1-5; weak D call: TRBD1 (5 bases). This CDR3 has 15 amino acids. Trimming left V 1 base short and J 5 bases short, with 12 bases between. Germline CDR1 and CDR2: MNHNS and SASEGT. CDR3 nucleotides: TGTGCCAGCAGTGAAGTACCAGGGTGGTATCAGCCCCAGCATTTT. It specifies CASSEVPGWYQPQHF.